The 18 T cell receptor beta chains listed next were all sequenced from one sample in a study of a mutant IDH1 vaccine in newly diagnosed glioma. As for time point: baseline, week 1 (first vaccination visit). The treatment is: pre-vaccination baseline after standard-of-care therapy. The repertoire was sequenced with immunoSEQ multiplex PCR; TCRdb's copy has only in-frame clones and lacks some. The sample has tens of thousands of clones, approximately 85% seen once. The starting material was PBMCs, obtained from a glioma patient treated with radiotherapy, temozolomide or both. The receptors come from a man over 45 with glioma.

The chain is built from TRBV5-6 and TRBJ2-6, with 7 bases lining up with TRBD2. V shed 2 bases and J 1 base; nucleotides not matched to a gene: 3. Germline CDR1 reads SGHDT; CDR2 reads YYEEEE. The CDR3 runs 16 residues. The CDR3 loop reads CASSFRGDSGANVLTF. DNA of the CDR3: TGTGCCAGCAGCTTTCGGGGGGATTCTGGGGCCAACGTCCTGACTTTC.

The J gene is TRBJ1-6, the V gene TRBV2; 9 bases line up with TRBD1. V was clipped by 7 bases and J by 6 bases; unmatched bases: 7. The CDR3 spans 15 residues. Germline CDR1 reads SNHLY; CDR2 reads FYNNEI. CDR3: CASNRQGGFNSPLHF. The CDR3 DNA is TGTGCCAGCAATCGACAGGGGGGTTTTAATTCACCCCTCCACTTT. Using reference TRBV2 and TRBJ1-6 for the parts outside the CDR3, the full variable domain is EPEVTQTPSHQVTQMGQEVILRCVPISNHLYFYWYRQILGQKVEFLVSFYNNEISEKSEIFDDQFSVERPDGSNFTLKIRSTKLEDSAMYFCASNRQGGFNSPLHFGNGTRLTVT.

The chain carries TRBV30 and TRBJ1-6, with D tentatively TRBD1 (5 bases). V was trimmed by 5 bases and J by 12 bases, leaving 17 bases between them. The germline V gene has CDR1 GTSNPN and CDR2 SVGIG (reference sequence). The CDR3 covers 13 residues. The CDR3 loop reads CAWRDPGVLPLHF. CDR3 nucleotide sequence: TGTGCCTGGCGGGACCCCGGGGTTTTACCCCTCCACTTT.

The chain couples TRBV30 to TRBJ1-1; no firm D call. The V and J ends lost 3 bases and 0 bases respectively, with 11 bases between them. The CDR3 length is 14 residues. In germline, CDR1 is GTSNPN, CDR2 SVGIG (reference sequence). For the CDR3, the DNA is TGTGCCTGGAGACCGACCGGGGTGAACACTGAAGCTTTCTTT. Translation: CAWRPTGVNTEAFF.

The chain carries TRBV30 and TRBJ1-2; D gene ambiguous. The CDR3 is 11 residues long. CDR1 and CDR2 (germline): GTSNPN, SVGIG (reference sequence). Trimming stripped 5 bases from V and 4 bases from J, with 8 bases between. The CDR3 DNA reads as TGTGCCTGGGGGGTGGGCTATGGCTACACCTTC. This gives the protein CAWGVGYGYTF.

The chain recombines TRBV2 with TRBJ2-4; 10 nucleotides agree with TRBD2. CDR3 length equals 18 residues. Germline V gene data show CDR1 as SNHLY and CDR2 as FYNNEI. Trimming took 7 bases from V and 0 from J; bases not matched to a gene: 12. CDR3 sequence reads: CASTELAGELLAKNIQYF. The CDR3 region has the DNA TGTGCCAGCACGGAGCTAGCGGGGGAACTCCTAGCCAAAAACATTCAGTACTTC.

The V call is TRBV30, the J call TRBJ2-1; the D gene could be TRBD1 or TRBD2 (5 bases each). The V gene lost 2 bases and the J gene lost 12 bases, with 11 bases spanning the gap. The CDR3 contains 11 residues. Looked up from germline, CDR1 is GTSNPN and CDR2 is SVGIG (reference sequence). The CDR3: CAWSPGARQFF. The CDR3 DNA sequence: TGTGCCTGGAGTCCCGGGGCTAGGCAGTTCTTC.

The chain employs TRBV2 and TRBJ2-1; 10 bases match TRBD2. The J segment lost 2 bases and the V segment lost 4 bases, leaving 8 bases of the junction unmatched. Looked up from germline, CDR1 is SNHLY and CDR2 is FYNNEI. The CDR3 runs to 17 residues. This CDR3 is CASSATSGVGPYNEQFF. CDR3 DNA: TGTGCCAGCAGTGCCACTAGCGGGGTAGGACCCTACAATGAGCAGTTCTTC.

The rearrangement links TRBV6-5 to TRBJ1-2; 10 nucleotides line up with TRBD1. The CDR3 is 14 amino acids. CDR1 MNHEY and CDR2 SVGAGI come from the germline V gene. Trimming at V came to 5 bases and at J to 7 bases, leaving 7 bases not matched to a gene. CDR3 amino acids: CASSPGQGWGGYTF. The CDR3, as DNA: TGTGCCAGCAGTCCGGGACAGGGGTGGGGTGGCTACACCTTC.

The CDR3 is CASSPYSGGINTGELFF. The CDR3 DNA reads TGTGCCAGCTCACCTTACAGCGGCGGAATAAACACCGGGGAGCTGTTTTTT. J is TRBJ2-2 and V is TRBV18; TRBD2 is a possible D gene (5 bases). This CDR3 spans 17 amino acids. V dropped 3 bases and J dropped 2 bases, with 16 bases sitting between them. Germline loops: CDR1 KGHSH, CDR2 LQKENI.

In this sample, this clone turned up once. The chain recombines TRBV5-1 with TRBJ2-2; the match to TRBD2 covers 13 bases. Germline lookup yields CDR1 SGHRS and CDR2 YFSETQ. This CDR3 has 19 residues. Trimming cost V 0 bases and J 5 bases; bases outside gene matches: 10. The CDR3 is CASSLEGTSGGAQTGELFF. The CDR3 region has the DNA TGCGCCAGCAGCTTGGAGGGCACTAGCGGGGGGGCCCAGACCGGGGAGCTGTTTTTT.

V is TRBV5-5 and J is TRBJ1-3, with D uncertain. The germline V and J ends were trimmed by 1 base and 4 bases, with 12 bases remaining between them. Germline lookup yields CDR1 SGHKS and CDR2 YYEKEE (reference sequence). The CDR3 contains 15 residues. For the CDR3, the DNA is TGTGCCAGCAGCTTGTGGCGGTCAGGAGGAAACACCATATATTTT. This codes for CASSLWRSGGNTIYF.

This clone was observed many times. The genes are TRBV29-1 and TRBJ2-7, with D possibly TRBD1 on 5 matching bases. CDR3 length: 12 residues. V dropped 4 bases and J dropped 5 bases, with 12 bases sitting between them. The V gene's germline CDR1 is SQVTM and CDR2 ANQGSEA. The CDR3 protein is CSVGGAVDEQYF. For the CDR3, the DNA is TGCAGCGTTGGGGGCGCAGTCGACGAGCAGTACTTC.

The rearrangement joins TRBV6-5 to TRBJ2-7, with D tentatively TRBD1 or TRBD2 (5 bases each). Per the germline V gene, CDR1 is MNHEY and CDR2 is SVGAGI. The CDR3 runs 12 residues. Trimming removed 11 bases at V and 5 bases at J, with 16 bases between. CDR3 protein: CAVTLGVNEQYF. As DNA, the CDR3 is TGTGCCGTGACCCTGGGGGTAAACGAGCAGTACTTC.

The chain joins TRBV19 to TRBJ1-1; D not resolved. Deletions cut 3 bases from V and 1 base from J, with 6 bases between. The CDR3 is 13 amino acids. Germline loops: CDR1 LNHDA, CDR2 SQIVND (reference sequence). The CDR3 bases are TGTGCCAGTAGTATCCAGAAGAACACTGAAGCTTTCTTT. Translating it yields CASSIQKNTEAFF.

The V call is TRBV4-2, the J call TRBJ1-5, with D hard to call. This CDR3 is built from 13 residues. V was clipped by 0 bases and J by 9 bases, with 9 bases between them. Germline V lookup: CDR1 LGHNA, CDR2 YNFKEQ. The CDR3 region has the DNA TGTGCCAGCAGCCAAGATCGGCTAGGGCCCCAGCATTTT. Protein: CASSQDRLGPQHF.

The rearrangement joins TRBV30 to TRBJ2-5; D not certain. Looked up from germline, CDR1 is GTSNPN and CDR2 is SVGIG (reference sequence). The ends were cut back, 3 bases at V and 1 base at J, with 12 bases in the middle. This CDR3 region has 14 residues. The CDR3, as DNA: TGTGCCTGGAGCCTGGATTTTAGCCAAGAGACCCAGTACTTC. Amino acid sequence: CAWSLDFSQETQYF.

This clone came up a few times. V usage is TRBV30 and J usage is TRBJ1-1; D possibly corresponds to TRBD1 (6 bases). The length of the CDR3 is 13 residues. V shed 7 bases and J shed 1 base, with 13 bases lying between them. Germline values: CDR1 GTSNPN, CDR2 SVGIG (reference sequence). This CDR3 reads CAFDRTENTEAFF. The CDR3 DNA reads as TGTGCCTTCGACCGGACAGAGAACACTGAAGCTTTCTTT.